The present T cell receptor (beta chain) was sequenced within a study of vaccination and CD4 T cells after COVID-19. The V gene's germline CDR1 is MDHEN and CDR2 SYDVKM. Trimming cost V 2 bases and J 3 bases, with 12 bases left between them. The CDR3 has 15 residues. At the Johns Hopkins FTIC core, DNA taken from cultured CD4+ T cells was sequenced by way of the Oncomine TCR Beta short-read assay. TCRdb fed the PCR reads into MiXCR, producing one record per CDR3 protein. The data show some 16,000 distinct CDR3 sequences, with approximately 48% seen just once and over 11% held by the top ten. Treatment here: roughly 10-day PBMC culture with coronavirus spike peptide pools or control peptides (ViraFEST assay). Points on this clonotype: Its antigen remains unknown.

This chain uses TRBV28 with TRBJ2-3; D perhaps matches TRBD2 (5 bases). This sequence originates from a human donor who had recovered from COVID-19. Material: CD4+ T cells from blood, cultured in vitro. The CDR3, as DNA: TGTGCCAGCAGTTTAGCAGGAGAGGGAACAGATACGCAGTATTTT. It is translated as CASSLAGEGTDTQYF.